This T cell receptor beta chain appears in the sequencing data of a study of CD8+ T cells in alopecia areata. Whole-study context: Tofacitinib therapy took 6 to 18 months; 6 months off drug came after. General study results and limits: Scalp and blood samples kept many expanded lesional clones throughout tofacitinib. Clarity of TCR sharing across patients fell short of that in mice, possibly HLA-related. As there was one nonresponder, how baseline CD8+ expansion relates to response remains uncertain.

Reverse transcription of extracted RNA yielded cDNA, which provided the sequencing template. Only in-frame clones appear in the TCRdb table, and some are missing; sequencing was by immunoSEQ multiplex PCR. The data hold more than 150,000 clones, with 45% to 65% observed a single time. Concerning this clone: The antigen remains unidentified.

Germline V CDR1 and CDR2: LGHNA, YSLEER. V shed 0 bases and J shed 4 bases, with 10 bases lying between them. CDR3 length: 15 residues. Specified treatment: oral pan-JAK inhibitor, 5-10 mg twice daily. The J gene is TRBJ2-1, the V gene TRBV4-3, with D possibly TRBD1 on 6 matching bases. The source is a human donor with alopecia areata. Specimen: CD4+ T cells sorted from blood, collected at week 4, from a patient treated with tofacitinib. The CDR3 sequence: CASSQDGGFYNEQFF. The CDR3 region has the DNA TGCGCCAGCAGCCAAGATGGGGGCTTTTACAATGAGCAGTTCTTC.